One sample yielded the 9 T cell receptor beta chains listed below, sequenced in a study of cytomegalovirus exposure and HLA in healthy donors. The study ran its PCR with 60 Vbeta and 13 Jbeta primers. The assay was immunoSEQ multiplex PCR, and TCRdb's table has in-frame clones only and misses some. The sample consists of 250,000 to 300,000 clones, 70% to 90% of them appearing once. Specimen: PBMCs. The source is a woman aged 40-49 years in good health and CMV-seropositive.

This clone has just a few counts. This sequence joins TRBV2 and TRBJ2-3; 8 bases line up with TRBD1. The CDR3 spans 14 residues. After removal of 4 bases from V and 3 bases from J, the junction contained 3 bases not matched to a gene. Germline values: CDR1 SNHLY, CDR2 FYNNEI. The DNA for the CDR3 is TGTGCCAGCAGTGGACGGGACAGGACAGATACGCAGTATTTT. It yields the protein CASSGRDRTDTQYF.

The rearrangement links TRBV2 to TRBJ2-5; D gene uncertain. CDR3 length: 12 residues. Germline V gene sequence: CDR1 SNHLY, CDR2 FYNNEI. V lost 7 bases and J lost 0, with 6 bases in between. The DNA of the CDR3 is TGTGCCAGCATTTTCTACCAAGAGACCCAGTACTTC. Translating it yields CASIFYQETQYF.

This chain links TRBV6-1 with TRBJ1-1; D perhaps matches TRBD1 (6 bases). Germline CDR1 and CDR2: MNHNS and SASEGT. The CDR3 has 14 amino acids. Trimming took off 10 bases at V and 5 bases at J, with 20 bases between the two ends. The CDR3 is CATRRWGGETEAFF. In DNA, the CDR3 is TGTGCCACCCGGAGGTGGGGGGGCGAGACTGAAGCTTTCTTT.

The chain carries TRBV11-3 and TRBJ2-7; no definite D call. The V and J ends lost 2 bases and 3 bases respectively, with 8 bases between them. Germline lookup yields CDR1 SGHNT and CDR2 YENEEA. The CDR3 is made up of 13 amino acids. CDR3 protein: CASSLRGDYEQYF. CDR3 DNA: TGTGCCAGCAGCTTACGAGGTGACTACGAGCAGTACTTC.

Of note for this clone: One end of the junction varies from germline; a read error may be responsible. The V gene is TRBV7-2, the J gene TRBJ2-6, with D tentatively TRBD1 (6 bases). CDR3 length: 17 residues. Per germline, CDR1 SGHTA and CDR2 FQGNSA. In nucleotides, the CDR3 is TGTGCCAGCAGTATTGGGGGCGGACGGTCTGGGGCCAACGGCCTGACTTTC. It codes for CASSIGGGRSGANGLTF.

The V gene is TRBV4-2, the J gene TRBJ2-2, with TRBD1 identical over 8 bases. Germline lookup yields CDR1 LGHNA and CDR2 YNFKEQ. CDR3 length equals 14 residues. Germline trimming cut 0 bases from V and 9 bases from J; bases unmatched to any gene: 3. The CDR3 region has the DNA TGTGCCAGCAGCCAAGACAGGGGGCCCAGGGAGCTGTTTTTT. It yields the protein CASSQDRGPRELFF.

The V call is TRBV29-1, the J call TRBJ2-1; tentative D call: TRBD2 (6 bases). The CDR3 loop spans 15 amino acids. Germline assignment: CDR1 SQVTM and CDR2 ANQGSEA. V lost 4 bases and J 0 bases, leaving 13 bases between the germline ends. The CDR3 protein is CSVASGATSYNEQFF. As DNA, the CDR3 is TGCAGCGTTGCCTCGGGAGCCACCTCCTACAATGAGCAGTTCTTC.

The chain employs TRBV28 and TRBJ1-2; D perhaps matches TRBD1 (6 bases). Deletions cut 2 bases from V and 1 base from J, with 11 bases between. CDR1 is MDHEN and CDR2 is SYDVKM in the germline V gene. The length of the CDR3 is 15 residues. CDR3 protein: CASSLGGGVNYGYTF. CDR3 bases: TGTGCCAGCAGTTTAGGGGGGGGCGTTAACTATGGCTACACCTTC.

The chain combines TRBV11-3 with TRBJ2-7; 9 positions match TRBD1. This CDR3 spans 15 amino acids. Germline-derived CDR1 and CDR2 are SGHNT and YENEEA. V shed 5 bases, J shed 3 bases, and the junction held 8 bases outside the gene matches. CDR3 DNA: TGTGCCAGCAGCCCCAAAGGGACAGGGATCTACGAGCAGTACTTC. This codes for CASSPKGTGIYEQYF.